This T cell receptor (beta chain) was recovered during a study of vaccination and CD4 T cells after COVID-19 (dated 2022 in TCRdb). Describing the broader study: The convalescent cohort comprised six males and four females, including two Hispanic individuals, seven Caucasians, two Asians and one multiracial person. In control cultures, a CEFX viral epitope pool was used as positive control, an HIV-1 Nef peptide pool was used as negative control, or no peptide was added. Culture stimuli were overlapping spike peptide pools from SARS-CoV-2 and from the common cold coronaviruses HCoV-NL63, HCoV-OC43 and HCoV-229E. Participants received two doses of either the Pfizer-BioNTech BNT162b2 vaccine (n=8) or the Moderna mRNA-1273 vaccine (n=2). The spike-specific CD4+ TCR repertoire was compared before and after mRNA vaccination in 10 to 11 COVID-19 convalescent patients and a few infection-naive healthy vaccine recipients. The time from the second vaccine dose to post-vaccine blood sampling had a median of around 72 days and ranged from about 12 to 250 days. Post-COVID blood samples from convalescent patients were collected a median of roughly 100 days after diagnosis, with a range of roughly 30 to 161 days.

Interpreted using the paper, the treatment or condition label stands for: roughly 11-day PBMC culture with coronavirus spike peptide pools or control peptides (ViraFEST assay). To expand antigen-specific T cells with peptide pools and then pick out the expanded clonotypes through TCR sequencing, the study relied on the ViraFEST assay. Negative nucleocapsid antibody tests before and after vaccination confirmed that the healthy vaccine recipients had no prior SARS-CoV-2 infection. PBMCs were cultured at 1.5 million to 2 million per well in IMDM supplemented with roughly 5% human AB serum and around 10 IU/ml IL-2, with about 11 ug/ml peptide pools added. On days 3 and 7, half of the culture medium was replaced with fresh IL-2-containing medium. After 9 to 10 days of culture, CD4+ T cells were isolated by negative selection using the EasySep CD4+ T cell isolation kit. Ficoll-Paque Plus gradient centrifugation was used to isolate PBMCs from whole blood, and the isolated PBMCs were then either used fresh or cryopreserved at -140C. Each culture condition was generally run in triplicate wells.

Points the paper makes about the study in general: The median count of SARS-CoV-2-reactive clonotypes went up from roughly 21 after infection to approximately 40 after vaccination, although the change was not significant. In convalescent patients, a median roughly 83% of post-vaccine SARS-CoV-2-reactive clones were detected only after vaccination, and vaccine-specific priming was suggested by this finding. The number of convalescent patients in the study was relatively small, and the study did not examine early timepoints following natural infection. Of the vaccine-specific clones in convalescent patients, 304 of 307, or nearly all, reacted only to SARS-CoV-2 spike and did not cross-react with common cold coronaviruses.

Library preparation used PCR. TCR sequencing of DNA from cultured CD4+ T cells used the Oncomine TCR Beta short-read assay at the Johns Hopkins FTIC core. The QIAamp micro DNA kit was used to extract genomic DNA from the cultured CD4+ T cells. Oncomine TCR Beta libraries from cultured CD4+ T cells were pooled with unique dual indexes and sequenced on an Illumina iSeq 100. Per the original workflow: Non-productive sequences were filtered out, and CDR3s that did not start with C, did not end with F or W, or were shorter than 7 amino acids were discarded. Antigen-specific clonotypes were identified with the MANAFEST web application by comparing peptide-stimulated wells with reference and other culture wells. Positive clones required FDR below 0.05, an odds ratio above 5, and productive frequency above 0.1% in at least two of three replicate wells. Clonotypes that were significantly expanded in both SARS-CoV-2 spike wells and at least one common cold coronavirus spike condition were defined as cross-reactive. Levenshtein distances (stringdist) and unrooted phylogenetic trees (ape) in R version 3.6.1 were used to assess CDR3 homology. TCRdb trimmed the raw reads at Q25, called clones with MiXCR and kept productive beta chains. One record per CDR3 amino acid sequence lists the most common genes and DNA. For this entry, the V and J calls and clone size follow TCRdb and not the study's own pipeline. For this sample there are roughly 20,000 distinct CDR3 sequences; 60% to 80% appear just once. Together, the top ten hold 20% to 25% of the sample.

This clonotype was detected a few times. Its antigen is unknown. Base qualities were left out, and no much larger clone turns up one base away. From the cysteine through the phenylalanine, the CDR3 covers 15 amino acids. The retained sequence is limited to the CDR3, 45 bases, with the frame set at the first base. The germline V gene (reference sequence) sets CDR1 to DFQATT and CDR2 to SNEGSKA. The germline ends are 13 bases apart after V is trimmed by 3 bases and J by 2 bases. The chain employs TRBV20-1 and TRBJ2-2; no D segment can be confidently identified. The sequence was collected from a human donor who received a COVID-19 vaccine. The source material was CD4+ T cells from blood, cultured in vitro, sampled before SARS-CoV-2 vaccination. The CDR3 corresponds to CSASDARLNTGELFF. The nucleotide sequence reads TGCAGTGCTAGTGATGCTCGATTAAACACCGGGGAGCTGTTTTTT.